This TCR beta chain was documented in a study of T cell responses to AZD1222 COVID-19 vaccine. Study-level points and caveats: Targets within unmutated variant regions were reportedly found for nearly half of spike-specific TCRs. Among the donors, most were white British and more were female, and clonal diversity was possibly underestimated. The study sampled repertoires only after the peak T cell response.

Sequencing was performed with immunoSEQ multiplex PCR; in TCRdb, only in-frame clones are kept and a portion is missing. The profile shows about 180,000 clones, about nine tenths of them singletons. CDR3 length: 12 amino acids. Germline assignment: CDR1 MNHEY and CDR2 SVGAGI. Trimming shortened V by 4 bases and J by 7 bases, and 5 bases separated the two germline ends. On this clone: Its antigen is unknown.

This receptor was taken from an adult who received the AZD1222 COVID-19 vaccine. Here the sequenced sample was peripheral blood, taken 28 days after the second AZD1222 dose. The chain links TRBV6-5 to TRBJ1-6; D gene unclear. CDR3 region: CASSFWNSPLHF. The CDR3 DNA reads TGTGCCAGCAGTTTCTGGAATTCACCCCTCCACTTT.